The clone carrying this T cell receptor (beta chain) was observed many times. CDR3 length: 18 residues. The V gene's germline CDR1 is SGHRS and CDR2 YFSETQ. The trim removed 3 bases at V and 1 base at J, leaving 15 bases unmatched. The data are from a study of blood T cell repertoires in COVID-19. Study context: The United States, Italy and Spain were the sources of the acute and convalescent COVID-19 samples. The cDNA or gDNA used as material had been derived from T cells, B-cell-depleted T cells, or PBMCs.

Original analysis: Estimated nucleated cell counts came from reference gene primer amplification. Data came from immunoSEQ multiplex PCR; TCRdb stores just in-frame clones and leaves some out. The DNA gave D and trimming, while V, J and clone size come from that table. The sample contains approximately 92,000 clones, over 70% of which appear only once. This TCR was recovered from a man aged 50 to 60 who had recovered from COVID-19. Sequences were obtained from peripheral blood. J is TRBJ1-1 and V is TRBV5-1; 7 bases are a match to TRBD1. CDR3 protein: CASSWGSINRGGNTEAFF. CDR3 DNA sequence: TGCGCCAGCAGCTGGGGGAGTATAAACAGGGGAGGGAACACTGAAGCTTTCTTT.